Here is one T cell receptor beta chain with its context. Its antigen is as yet unknown. This record belongs to a study of cytomegalovirus exposure and HLA in healthy donors. J lost 4 bases, V lost 6 bases, and 6 bases had no gene match. This CDR3 has 15 amino acids. Germline V CDR1 and CDR2: KGHSH, LQKENI. From the 120-subject validation cohort, which was separate from the roughly 670-subject first cohort, the donors were drawn. The data were produced by immunoSEQ multiplex PCR, yet TCRdb's version contains in-frame clones alone and is incomplete. This table has 55,000 to 70,000 clones, roughly nine tenths appearing once. General study results and limits: Per published reports, the classifier diagnosed cytomegalovirus status with high specificity and sensitivity.

This TCR was sampled from a man aged 18 to 29 in good health and CMV-seronegative. The chain links TRBV18 to TRBJ2-3; 11 bases line up with TRBD1. The sequencing sample was made of PBMCs. The CDR3 loop is CASSLGQGASDTQYF. CDR3 DNA: TGTGCCAGCTCTCTTGGACAGGGGGCGTCAGATACGCAGTATTTT.